This T cell receptor beta chain was sequenced in a study of blood T cell repertoires in COVID-19. Whole-study context: Sites in the United States, Italy and Spain provided acute and convalescent COVID-19 samples. From T cells, B-cell-depleted T cells, or PBMCs came the material, which was cDNA or gDNA.

Per the original methods: Cell counts per sample came from amplifying reference gene primers. TCRdb's copy holds only in-frame clones and misses some; the assay was immunoSEQ multiplex PCR. V and J calls plus clone size are reproduced from that table; the DNA served to infer D and trimming. Here the sample spans 150,000 to 190,000 clones, 75% to 90% being singletons. The CDR3 is 16 amino acids. Trimming at V came to 0 bases and at J to 4 bases, leaving 2 bases not matched to a gene. From germline, CDR1 is SGHRS and CDR2 YFSETQ. The sequencing input was peripheral blood. The source of this sequence is a man between 60 and 75 years old with acute or convalescent COVID-19. This chain connects TRBV5-1 to TRBJ2-2; 11 nucleotides align to TRBD1. CDR3 amino acids: CASSLGDRGSTGELFF. CDR3 DNA: TGCGCCAGCAGCTTGGGGGACAGGGGGTCCACCGGGGAGCTGTTTTTT.